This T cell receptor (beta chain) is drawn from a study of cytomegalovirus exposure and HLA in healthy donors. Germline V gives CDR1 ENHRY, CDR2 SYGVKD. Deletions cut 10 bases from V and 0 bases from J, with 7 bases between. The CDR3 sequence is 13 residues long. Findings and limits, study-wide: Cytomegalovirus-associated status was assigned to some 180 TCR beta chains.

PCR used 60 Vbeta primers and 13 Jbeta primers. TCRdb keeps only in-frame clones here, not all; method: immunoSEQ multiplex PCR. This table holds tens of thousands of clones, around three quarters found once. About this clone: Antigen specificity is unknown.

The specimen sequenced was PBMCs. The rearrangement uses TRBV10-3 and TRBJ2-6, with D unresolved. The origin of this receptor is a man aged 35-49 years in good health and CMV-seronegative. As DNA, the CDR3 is TGTGCCAGCGGATCCTCTGGGGCCAACGTCCTGACTTTC. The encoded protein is CASGSSGANVLTF.